What follows is one TCR beta chain and its context. This CDR3 contains 15 residues. V lost 5 bases, J lost 5 bases, and 18 bases lay in between. CDR1 is MDHEN, CDR2 SYDVKM, per germline. These data come from a study of T cell responses to AZD1222 COVID-19 vaccine. Assay: immunoSEQ multiplex PCR; the TCRdb copy retains only in-frame clones and omits some. The top ten clones hold 4.3% of a sample with 160,000 or so clones, 80% to 90% of them seen once. The TCR was taken from an adult who received the MenACWY meningococcal vaccine as a control. Sequenced material: peripheral blood, taken 28 days after the second dose of the MenACWY control vaccine. The chain uses TRBV28 and TRBJ1-2; D is possibly TRBD1 (6 bases). The CDR3 DNA is TGTGCCAGCAGTGTTGGGACGACAGGCAGTTATGGCTACACCTTC. Amino acids: CASSVGTTGSYGYTF.